The 31 T cell receptor beta chains in this list originate from one sample, sequenced in a study of T cell responses to AZD1222 COVID-19 vaccine. Produced via immunoSEQ multiplex PCR; TCRdb's table is partial and in-frame only. The profile shows more than 150,000 clones, just under 90% of them singletons. This sample comprised peripheral blood, obtained on day 0 of AZD1222 vaccination. The receptors shown here come from an adult in good health.

The J gene is TRBJ1-1, the V gene TRBV19, with 7 bases that match TRBD1. This CDR3 is 15 amino acids long. Trimming cost V 5 bases and J 0 bases; bases outside gene matches: 6. Germline V gives CDR1 LNHDA, CDR2 SQIVND (reference sequence). The CDR3: CASSARDSMNTEAFF. The CDR3 DNA sequence: TGTGCCAGTAGTGCCCGGGACAGCATGAACACTGAAGCTTTCTTT.

The chain couples TRBV28 to TRBJ2-7; weak D call: TRBD1 (6 bases). Germline CDR1 MDHEN, CDR2 SYDVKM. The CDR3 spans 14 residues. V was cut by 6 bases and J by 3 bases, with 15 bases left in between. The CDR3, as DNA: TGTGCCAGCAGGAGTGGACAGTCCCTCTACGAGCAGTACTTC. Translation gives CASRSGQSLYEQYF.

The chain employs TRBV7-9 and TRBJ1-6; D ambiguous. The CDR3 consists of 15 residues. Germline V gene lookup returns CDR1 SEHNR and CDR2 FQNEAQ (reference sequence). V lost 5 bases and J 8 bases, leaving 16 bases between the germline ends. This CDR3 reads CASSPWTVEDSPLHF. The CDR3 DNA reads TGTGCCAGCAGCCCTTGGACGGTTGAAGATTCACCCCTCCACTTT.

The genes are TRBV5-1 and TRBJ1-4; no clear D gene. The length of the CDR3 is 14 residues. V lost 4 bases and J 0 bases, leaving 7 bases between the germline ends. Per germline, CDR1 SGHRS and CDR2 YFSETQ. Here the CDR3 DNA reads TGCGCCAGCAGCCCCACGTCAACTAATGAAAAACTGTTTTTT. Protein product: CASSPTSTNEKLFF.

This clone was seen only once. Other DNA sequences in this sample translate to the same CDR3. The chain carries TRBV6-5 and TRBJ1-3; no reliable D call. The germline V gene encodes CDR1 MNHEY and CDR2 SVGAGI. The V end lost 4 bases, the J end lost 0 bases, and 10 bases lay between the germline ends. This CDR3 has 15 amino acids. The CDR3 here is CASSSPGGSGNTIYF. CDR3 nucleotide sequence: TGTGCCAGCAGTTCCCCGGGTGGCTCTGGAAACACCATATATTTT.

The chain recombines TRBV15 with TRBJ2-6; D not certain. Between the trimmed V and J ends, which lost 7 bases and 0 bases, there was a span of 7 bases. The CDR3 runs 14 residues. Germline CDR1 is LNHNV and CDR2 is YYDKDF (reference sequence). The CDR3 coding sequence is TGTGCCACCAAGCTAGGCTCTGGGGCCAACGTCCTGACTTTC. This encodes CATKLGSGANVLTF.

The chain couples TRBV7-2 to TRBJ2-3, with TRBD1 matching 12 bases. The CDR3 sequence is 14 residues long. The germline V gene encodes CDR1 SGHTA and CDR2 FQGNSA. V lost 4 bases, J lost 6 bases, and 2 bases stayed unmatched. The CDR3 sequence is CASSWGQGADTQYF. The CDR3 DNA reads TGTGCCAGCAGCTGGGGACAGGGGGCTGATACGCAGTATTTT.

The chain joins TRBV5-1 to TRBJ2-2, with 7 bases that match TRBD1. Trimming took 1 base from V and 1 from J; bases not matched to a gene: 4. Germline V lookup: CDR1 SGHRS, CDR2 YFSETQ. The CDR3 length is 16 residues. The CDR3 bases are TGCGCCAGCAGCTTGAACCGGGACAGGAACACCGGGGAGCTGTTTTTT. Translation: CASSLNRDRNTGELFF. Combining the CDR3 with reference TRBV5-1 and TRBJ2-2 gives the whole variable domain KAGVTQTPRYLIKTRGQQVTLSCSPISGHRSVSWYQQTPGQGLQFLFEYFSETQRNKGNFPGRFSGRQFSNSRSEMNVSTLELGDSALYLCASSLNRDRNTGELFFGEGSRLTVL.

The V gene is TRBV29-1, the J gene TRBJ1-2, with TRBD1 as a possible D gene (5 bases). Germline V CDR1 and CDR2: SQVTM, ANQGSEA. The V end was cut by 7 bases, the J end by 3 bases, with 15 bases between. The length of the CDR3 is 13 residues. The CDR3 is CSGMRDRDYGYTF. DNA of the CDR3: TGCAGCGGTATGCGGGACCGAGACTATGGCTACACCTTC.

The CDR3 region has the DNA TGTGCCAGCAGCGCCACCGGGGGGGCCCTAGTAGAGACCCAGTACTTC. This encodes CASSATGGALVETQYF. The V and J genes are TRBV9 and TRBJ2-5; 8 nucleotides line up with TRBD2. V was pared by 3 bases and J by 4 bases, with 11 bases of the junction left unmatched. The CDR3 has 16 amino acids. Germline CDR1 is SGDLS and CDR2 is YYNGEE. The complete variable domain, with remaining parts taken from reference TRBV9 and TRBJ2-5, reads DSGVTQTPKHLITATGQRVTLRCSPRSGDLSVYWYQQSLDQGLQFLIQYYNGEERAKGNILERFSAQQFPDLHSELNLSSLELGDSALYFCASSATGGALVETQYFGPGTRLLVL.

The chain couples TRBV18 to TRBJ1-1; 9 bases line up with TRBD1. Germline V gene lookup returns CDR1 KGHSH and CDR2 LQKENI. This CDR3 region has 20 residues. V was pared by 3 bases and J by 0 bases, with 17 bases of the junction left unmatched. DNA of the CDR3: TGTGCCAGCTCACCTACAACAGGGGGCCCCCCTGGTCTTTTGAACACTGAAGCTTTCTTT. Protein sequence: CASSPTTGGPPGLLNTEAFF.

The chain joins TRBV24-1 to TRBJ2-1; D is unclear. The V end was cut by 4 bases, the J end by 15 bases, with 9 bases between. This CDR3 has 10 amino acids. Germline lookup yields CDR1 KGHDR and CDR2 SFDVKD. CDR3 in amino acids: CATSDPVPFF. Here the CDR3 DNA reads TGTGCCACCAGTGACCCGGTTCCGTTCTTC.

The rearrangement uses TRBV4-2 and TRBJ2-3; 8 bases fit TRBD2. Germline CDR1 reads LGHNA; CDR2 reads YNFKEQ. The trim removed 4 bases at V and 6 bases at J, leaving 12 bases unmatched. This CDR3 spans 16 amino acids. CDR3: CASSPWPSGSGDTQYF. The CDR3 region has the DNA TGTGCCAGCAGCCCCTGGCCCAGCGGGAGTGGGGATACGCAGTATTTT.

This clone appeared once. The gene calls are TRBV19 and TRBJ2-2, with 8 nucleotides matching TRBD1. The CDR3 is 14 residues long. Germline values: CDR1 LNHDA, CDR2 SQIVND (reference sequence). V dropped 4 bases and J dropped 6; count of bases not matched to a gene: 4. CDR3 bases: TGTGCCAGTAGTACGAGGACAGGGTCCGGGGAGCTGTTTTTT. It specifies CASSTRTGSGELFF.

The chain has TRBV30 and TRBJ2-7; 7 bases align to TRBD2. The CDR3 is 14 amino acids. Germline lookup yields CDR1 GTSNPN and CDR2 SVGIG (reference sequence). With V trimmed by 3 bases and J by 1 base, 6 bases remained unmatched. CDR3: CAWRQLGRSYEQYF. CDR3 bases: TGTGCCTGGAGGCAACTCGGGAGGTCCTACGAGCAGTACTTC.

J is TRBJ2-2 and V is TRBV7-3, with 8 positions matching TRBD1. Per germline, CDR1 SGHTA and CDR2 FQGTGA. The CDR3 is 15 residues long. V dropped 4 bases and J dropped 2; count of bases not matched to a gene: 3. CDR3 nucleotides: TGTGCCAGCAGCTCCGGACAGGGCAACACCGGGGAGCTGTTTTTT. It codes for CASSSGQGNTGELFF. The full variable domain, with the rest looked up from reference TRBV7-3 and TRBJ2-2, is GAGVSQTPSNKVTEKGKYVELRCDPISGHTALYWYRQSLGQGPEFLIYFQGTGAADDSGLPNDRFFAVRPEGSVSTLKIQRTERGDSAVYLCASSSGQGNTGELFFGEGSRLTVL.

The rearrangement links TRBV6-4 to TRBJ2-6, with 9 positions matching TRBD1. CDR3 length equals 17 residues. Germline V lookup: CDR1 MRHNA, CDR2 SNTAGT. V was pared by 5 bases and J by 4 bases, with 9 bases of the junction left unmatched. CDR3 loop: CASSPQTGGAGANVLTF. CDR3 DNA sequence: TGTGCCAGCAGTCCCCAAACAGGGGGCGCCGGGGCCAACGTCCTGACTTTC.

The chain links TRBV6-5 to TRBJ2-7; TRBD2 might be the D (5 bases). Trimming cost V 9 bases and J 4 bases, with 19 bases left between them. The length of the CDR3 is 14 residues. Looked up from germline, CDR1 is MNHEY and CDR2 is SVGAGI. CDR3 in DNA: TGTGCCAGGAGAAGAACCGGGATAACGTACGAGCAGTACTTC. Its translation is CARRRTGITYEQYF.

V is TRBV6-5 and J is TRBJ2-7; D remains unclear. Trimming cost V 2 bases and J 3 bases, with 5 bases left between them. Germline-derived CDR1 and CDR2 are MNHEY and SVGAGI. The CDR3 spans 12 residues. In nucleotides, the CDR3 is TGTGCCAGCAGTTACAGTAGCTACGAGCAGTACTTC. Its translation: CASSYSSYEQYF.

The CDR3 nucleotides are TGTGCCACCAGTGACAACGAAAGGGGTAACTATGGCTACACCTTC. It is translated as CATSDNERGNYGYTF. The V call is TRBV24-1, the J call TRBJ1-2, with D possibly matching TRBD1 (5 bases). This CDR3 has 15 residues. Germline CDR1 and CDR2: KGHDR and SFDVKD. Trimming left V 4 bases short and J 1 base short, with 12 bases between.

The gene calls are TRBV4-1 and TRBJ1-3; 8 nucleotides align to TRBD1. Germline V CDR1 and CDR2: MGHRA, YSYEKL. Losses at the gene ends were 1 base for V and 4 bases for J; bases not matched to a gene: 6. The CDR3 consists of 16 residues. The CDR3 region is CASSQGAGQGGNTIYF. The DNA for the CDR3 is TGCGCCAGCAGCCAAGGTGCAGGACAGGGAGGAAACACCATATATTTT.

The rearrangement joins TRBV27 to TRBJ2-1; 9 nucleotides align to TRBD2. The CDR3 runs 16 residues. The junction had 11 bases not matched to a gene; V was cut back by 7 bases and J by 4 bases. Per germline, CDR1 MNHEY and CDR2 SMNVEV (reference sequence). This CDR3 is CASTPGSGRKYNEQFF. For the CDR3, the DNA is TGTGCCAGCACCCCAGGGAGCGGGAGGAAATACAATGAGCAGTTCTTC.

This sequence joins TRBV21-1 and TRBJ2-1; TRBD2, as called in the table, went unchecked against the DNA. TRBV21-1 is designated a pseudogene. The CDR3 extends over 14 amino acids. The CDR3 DNA is TGTGCCAGCTCGGGGGTTTTCTCCTACAATGAGCAGTTCTTC. Protein sequence: CASSGVFSYNEQFF.

In this sample, this clone turned up once. This sequence joins TRBV7-2 and TRBJ1-3; D might be TRBD1 (5 bases). Germline CDR1 is SGHTA and CDR2 is FQGNSA. The CDR3 is 14 residues long. V shed 8 bases and J shed 3 bases, with 14 bases lying between them. This CDR3 is CASCQGFFGNTIYF. CDR3 coding DNA: TGTGCCAGCTGCCAGGGATTCTTTGGAAACACCATATATTTT.

The chain recombines TRBV10-3 with TRBJ1-5, with TRBD1 matching over 10 bases. V lost 5 bases, J lost 1 base, and 2 bases stayed unmatched. CDR1 ENHRY and CDR2 SYGVKD come from the germline V gene. The CDR3 has 15 amino acids. As DNA, the CDR3 is TGTGCCATCAGTAGGGGACAGGGGAGCAATCAGCCCCAGCATTTT. This codes for CAISRGQGSNQPQHF.

The chain carries TRBV4-3 and TRBJ2-1, with 11 bases that match TRBD2. This CDR3 has 15 amino acids. V was clipped by 1 base and J by 4 bases; unmatched bases: 0. Germline CDR1 is LGHNA and CDR2 is YSLEER. CDR3 loop: CASSQGLAGYNEQFF. CDR3 DNA: TGCGCCAGCAGCCAAGGACTAGCGGGATACAATGAGCAGTTCTTC.

This clone was seen a handful of times. The rearrangement links TRBV9 to TRBJ2-7; tentative D call: TRBD2 (5 bases). The CDR3 covers 14 residues. V lost 0 bases and J lost 6, with 13 bases in between. Germline values: CDR1 SGDLS, CDR2 YYNGEE. In DNA form, the CDR3 reads TGTGCCAGCAGCGTAGGGCCAACTAGTGGCGAGCAGTACTTC. It encodes CASSVGPTSGEQYF.

This chain uses TRBV7-6 with TRBJ2-7, with 9 bases matching TRBD2. Germline V gene lookup returns CDR1 SGHVS and CDR2 FNYEAQ. CDR3 length: 15 amino acids. V was pared by 1 base and J by 0 bases, with 1 base of the junction left unmatched. For the CDR3, the DNA is TGTGCCAGCAGCTTAGATAGCGGGAGCTCCTACGAGCAGTACTTC. The encoded protein is CASSLDSGSSYEQYF.

The J gene is TRBJ1-6, the V gene TRBV6-5; 9 bases align to TRBD1. The CDR3 covers 15 residues. CDR1 is MNHEY and CDR2 is SVGAGI in the germline V gene. Trimming at V came to 2 bases and at J to 10 bases, leaving 6 bases not matched to a gene. The CDR3 region has the DNA TGTGCCAGCAGTTACCGGGACAGGGCGAGGTCACCCCTCCACTTT. Protein: CASSYRDRARSPLHF.

The V gene is TRBV19, the J gene TRBJ2-3; D possibly corresponds to TRBD2 (5 bases). Germline-derived CDR1 and CDR2 are LNHDA and SQIVND (reference sequence). With 3 bases removed from V and 3 bases from J, the gap between germline ends came to 19 bases. The CDR3 is 17 amino acids. The CDR3 region has the DNA TGTGCCAGTAGTATTAGGCACGGCGAGGGAAGGACAGATACGCAGTATTTT. Translated, it gives CASSIRHGEGRTDTQYF.

Remarks on this clone: Within the sample, other DNA sequences also encode this same CDR3. The rearrangement joins TRBV28 to TRBJ1-5; 8 positions match TRBD1. Trimming removed 6 bases from V and 1 base from J; junction bases left unmatched: 2. CDR1 is MDHEN, CDR2 SYDVKM, per germline. The CDR3 extends over 14 amino acids. In DNA, the CDR3 is TGTGCCAGCAGCTCAGGGGGCAGCAATCAGCCCCAGCATTTT. The encoded protein is CASSSGGSNQPQHF.